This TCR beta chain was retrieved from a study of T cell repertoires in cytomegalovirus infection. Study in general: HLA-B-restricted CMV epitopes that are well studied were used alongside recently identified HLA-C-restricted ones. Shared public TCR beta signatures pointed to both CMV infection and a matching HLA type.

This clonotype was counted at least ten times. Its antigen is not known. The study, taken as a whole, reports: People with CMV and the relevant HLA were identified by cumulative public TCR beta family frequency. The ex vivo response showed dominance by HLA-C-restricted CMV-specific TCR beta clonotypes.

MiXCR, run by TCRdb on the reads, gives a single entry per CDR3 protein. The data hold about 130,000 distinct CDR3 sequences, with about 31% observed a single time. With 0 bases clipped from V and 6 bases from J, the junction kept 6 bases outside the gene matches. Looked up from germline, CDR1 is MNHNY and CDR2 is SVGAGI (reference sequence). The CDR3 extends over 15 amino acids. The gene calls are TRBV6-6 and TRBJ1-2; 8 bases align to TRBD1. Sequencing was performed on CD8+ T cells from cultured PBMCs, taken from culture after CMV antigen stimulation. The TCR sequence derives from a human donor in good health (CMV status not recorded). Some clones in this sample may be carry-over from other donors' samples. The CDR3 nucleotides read TGTGCCAGCAGTTACTCGACAGGGGCAAGCGATGGCTACACCTTC. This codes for CASSYSTGASDGYTF.